The 14 T cell receptor beta chains given below trace back to one sample, sequenced in a study of OX40 agonist ivuxolimab in advanced cancers. Profiled with immunoSEQ multiplex PCR; TCRdb holds only in-frame clones, not every one. This table has some 87,000 clones, 94% appearing once. The source was CD4+ or CD8+ T cells sorted from blood, collected in a trial of the OX40 agonist ivuxolimab. The source is an adult with an advanced solid tumor such as melanoma, head and neck, liver or kidney cancer.

The V and J genes are TRBV9 and TRBJ1-3, with D unresolved. CDR1 is SGDLS, CDR2 YYNGEE, per germline. This CDR3 has 15 amino acids. V was shortened by 4 bases and J by 1 base, with 12 bases between the two germline ends. This chain's CDR3 is CASSPSGGSGNTIYF. CDR3 nucleotide sequence: TGTGCCAGCAGCCCCAGCGGTGGGTCTGGAAACACCATATATTTT. The whole variable domain, filled in from reference TRBV9 and TRBJ1-3, reads DSGVTQTPKHLITATGQRVTLRCSPRSGDLSVYWYQQSLDQGLQFLIQYYNGEERAKGNILERFSAQQFPDLHSELNLSSLELGDSALYFCASSPSGGSGNTIYFGEGSWLTVV.

This chain uses TRBV29-1 with TRBJ2-7; a weak D match, TRBD1 (5 bases). From germline, CDR1 is SQVTM and CDR2 ANQGSEA. This CDR3 spans 16 amino acids. Trimming stripped 0 bases from V and 6 bases from J, with 21 bases between. The CDR3 sequence: CSVEDASGATRSEQYF. In DNA, the CDR3 is TGCAGCGTTGAAGATGCGAGTGGGGCCACAAGGTCCGAGCAGTACTTC.

This sequence joins TRBV7-9 and TRBJ2-7; TRBD1 aligns across 9 bases. The length of the CDR3 is 14 residues. Looked up from germline, CDR1 is SEHNR and CDR2 is FQNEAQ (reference sequence). V shed 5 bases, J shed 1 base, and the junction held 3 bases outside the gene matches. The CDR3 nucleotides are TGTGCCAGCAGCCCGACAGGGGGTTCCTACGAGCAGTACTTC. This codes for CASSPTGGSYEQYF.

V and J are TRBV6-5 and TRBJ2-7, with D uncertain. Germline V gene sequence: CDR1 MNHEY, CDR2 SVGAGI. Between the trimmed V and J ends, which lost 2 bases and 3 bases, there was a span of 17 bases. The CDR3 loop spans 16 amino acids. The CDR3 coding sequence is TGTGCCAGCAGTTACCTCATAGGGAACCGGCTCTACGAGCAGTACTTC. It specifies CASSYLIGNRLYEQYF.

The sample holds one count of this clone. The chain is built from TRBV19 and TRBJ1-1; a possible D gene is TRBD1 (5 bases). From germline, CDR1 is LNHDA and CDR2 SQIVND (reference sequence). The CDR3 loop spans 15 amino acids. V shed 2 bases and J shed 8 bases, with 18 bases lying between them. CDR3 sequence: CASSIRQTLFTEAFF. Here the CDR3 DNA reads TGTGCCAGTAGTATACGACAGACATTGTTCACGGAAGCTTTCTTT.

The V and J genes are TRBV6-4 and TRBJ2-1; 8 positions agree with TRBD2. The CDR3 is 16 amino acids. The germline gives CDR1 MRHNA, CDR2 SNTAGT. V shed 5 bases, J shed 3 bases, and the junction held 9 bases outside the gene matches. CDR3 residues: CASSSTGGALYNEQFF. As DNA, the CDR3 is TGTGCCAGCAGTTCGACGGGGGGGGCTCTCTACAATGAGCAGTTCTTC.

The chain has TRBV10-3 and TRBJ2-2; 10 nucleotides match TRBD2. V lost 5 bases, J lost 6 bases, and 3 bases stayed unmatched. The CDR3 loop spans 14 amino acids. Germline loops: CDR1 ENHRY, CDR2 SYGVKD. The CDR3 bases are TGTGCCATCAGTACAGCGGGAGGGCCCGGGGAGCTGTTTTTT. Protein: CAISTAGGPGELFF.

The chain links TRBV5-6 to TRBJ1-4; D might be TRBD1 (5 bases). The germline V and J ends were trimmed by 2 bases and 8 bases, with 19 bases remaining between them. There are 16 residues in the CDR3. Per germline, CDR1 SGHDT and CDR2 YYEEEE. CDR3 region: CASSFGSQGGGEKLFF. The DNA of the CDR3 is TGTGCCAGCAGCTTTGGTTCGCAGGGTGGTGGGGAAAAACTGTTTTTT.

The chain joins TRBV5-6 to TRBJ2-4, with TRBD2 as a possible D gene (6 bases). The CDR3 loop spans 15 amino acids. CDR1 SGHDT and CDR2 YYEEEE come from the germline V gene. The V end was cut by 0 bases, the J end by 6 bases, with 13 bases between. The CDR3 DNA reads as TGTGCCAGCAGCTTGGATCCGGGACTGGGAAACATTCAGTACTTC. Encoded protein: CASSLDPGLGNIQYF.

The gene calls are TRBV9 and TRBJ2-1, with D maybe TRBD2 (6 bases). Trimming cost V 0 bases and J 3 bases, with 10 bases left between them. The CDR3 contains 15 residues. From germline, CDR1 is SGDLS and CDR2 YYNGEE. The CDR3 coding sequence is TGTGCCAGCAGCGTAGGGGGGGATTTCTACAATGAGCAGTTCTTC. Its protein product is CASSVGGDFYNEQFF.

J is TRBJ1-2 and V is TRBV7-8, with D uncertain. V dropped 0 bases and J dropped 5 bases, with 10 bases sitting between them. This CDR3 has 14 residues. Germline lookup yields CDR1 SGHVS and CDR2 FQNEAQ. The CDR3 DNA follows: TGTGCCAGCAGCTTAGCCACGGACGGGTATGGCTACACCTTC. Translated, it gives CASSLATDGYGYTF.

CDR3 sequence: CASSLNQPQHF. In DNA form, the CDR3 reads TGTGCCAGCAGCCTGAATCAGCCCCAGCATTTT. The gene calls are TRBV28 and TRBJ1-5, with no clear D. Trimming removed 6 bases at V and 4 bases at J, with 4 bases between. The CDR3 sequence is 11 residues long. CDR1 MDHEN and CDR2 SYDVKM come from the germline V gene.

This chain links TRBV28 with TRBJ2-5; D possibly corresponds to TRBD2 (6 bases). The CDR3 has 16 amino acids. Trimming took 4 bases from V and 9 from J, leaving 24 bases between them. The V gene's germline CDR1 is MDHEN and CDR2 SYDVKM. For the CDR3, the DNA is TGTGCCAGCAGTTCGAGGCGGGGAACAGGTTCGAGGTCCCAGTACTTC. It specifies CASSSRRGTGSRSQYF.

This sequence joins TRBV27 and TRBJ2-7; weak D call: TRBD2 (5 bases). The CDR3 covers 15 residues. Germline CDR1 MNHEY, CDR2 SMNVEV (reference sequence). Trimming took 4 bases from V and 6 from J, leaving 19 bases between them. CDR3 in amino acids: CASSSGVLSPGEQYF. The DNA of the CDR3 is TGTGCCAGCAGTTCCGGGGTTCTGTCCCCCGGCGAGCAGTACTTC.